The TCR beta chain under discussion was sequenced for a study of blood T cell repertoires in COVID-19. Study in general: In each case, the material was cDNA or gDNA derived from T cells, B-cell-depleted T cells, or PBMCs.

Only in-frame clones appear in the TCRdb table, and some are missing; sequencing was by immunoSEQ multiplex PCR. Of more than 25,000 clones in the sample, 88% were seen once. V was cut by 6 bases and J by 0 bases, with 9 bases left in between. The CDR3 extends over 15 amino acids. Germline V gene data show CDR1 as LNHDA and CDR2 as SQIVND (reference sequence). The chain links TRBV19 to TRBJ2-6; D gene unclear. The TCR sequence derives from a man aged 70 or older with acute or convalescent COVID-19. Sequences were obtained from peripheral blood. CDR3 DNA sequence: TGTGCCAGTAGATCAGGCGTCTCTGGGGCCAACGTCCTGACTTTC. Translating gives CASRSGVSGANVLTF.